Reported below is one TCR beta chain. Its antigen remains unidentified. One end of the junction does not line up with germline, which may come from a read error. The data stem from a study of blood T cells in healthy people across ages. Regarding the study as a whole: Higher naive T cell percentage went strongly together with higher TCR beta diversity.

It was with a sample-barcoded 5' primer and a J-beta primer mix that a second PCR of about 6 to 12 cycles was run. TCRdb reprocessed the 5' RACE reads via MiXCR and lists one record per CDR3 protein. The sample contains 700,000 or so distinct CDR3 sequences, over 20% of which appear only once. Germline V CDR1 and CDR2: SGHRS, YFSETQ. The CDR3 covers 14 residues. Sequenced sample: blood. The rearrangement joins TRBV5-1 to TRBJ2-3; D unresolved. The receptor's source is a man aged 65-85 years in good health. CDR3 sequence: CAGSLGESTDTQYF. DNA for the CDR3: TGCGCCGGCAGCTTGGGTGAGAGCACAGATACGCAGTATTTT.